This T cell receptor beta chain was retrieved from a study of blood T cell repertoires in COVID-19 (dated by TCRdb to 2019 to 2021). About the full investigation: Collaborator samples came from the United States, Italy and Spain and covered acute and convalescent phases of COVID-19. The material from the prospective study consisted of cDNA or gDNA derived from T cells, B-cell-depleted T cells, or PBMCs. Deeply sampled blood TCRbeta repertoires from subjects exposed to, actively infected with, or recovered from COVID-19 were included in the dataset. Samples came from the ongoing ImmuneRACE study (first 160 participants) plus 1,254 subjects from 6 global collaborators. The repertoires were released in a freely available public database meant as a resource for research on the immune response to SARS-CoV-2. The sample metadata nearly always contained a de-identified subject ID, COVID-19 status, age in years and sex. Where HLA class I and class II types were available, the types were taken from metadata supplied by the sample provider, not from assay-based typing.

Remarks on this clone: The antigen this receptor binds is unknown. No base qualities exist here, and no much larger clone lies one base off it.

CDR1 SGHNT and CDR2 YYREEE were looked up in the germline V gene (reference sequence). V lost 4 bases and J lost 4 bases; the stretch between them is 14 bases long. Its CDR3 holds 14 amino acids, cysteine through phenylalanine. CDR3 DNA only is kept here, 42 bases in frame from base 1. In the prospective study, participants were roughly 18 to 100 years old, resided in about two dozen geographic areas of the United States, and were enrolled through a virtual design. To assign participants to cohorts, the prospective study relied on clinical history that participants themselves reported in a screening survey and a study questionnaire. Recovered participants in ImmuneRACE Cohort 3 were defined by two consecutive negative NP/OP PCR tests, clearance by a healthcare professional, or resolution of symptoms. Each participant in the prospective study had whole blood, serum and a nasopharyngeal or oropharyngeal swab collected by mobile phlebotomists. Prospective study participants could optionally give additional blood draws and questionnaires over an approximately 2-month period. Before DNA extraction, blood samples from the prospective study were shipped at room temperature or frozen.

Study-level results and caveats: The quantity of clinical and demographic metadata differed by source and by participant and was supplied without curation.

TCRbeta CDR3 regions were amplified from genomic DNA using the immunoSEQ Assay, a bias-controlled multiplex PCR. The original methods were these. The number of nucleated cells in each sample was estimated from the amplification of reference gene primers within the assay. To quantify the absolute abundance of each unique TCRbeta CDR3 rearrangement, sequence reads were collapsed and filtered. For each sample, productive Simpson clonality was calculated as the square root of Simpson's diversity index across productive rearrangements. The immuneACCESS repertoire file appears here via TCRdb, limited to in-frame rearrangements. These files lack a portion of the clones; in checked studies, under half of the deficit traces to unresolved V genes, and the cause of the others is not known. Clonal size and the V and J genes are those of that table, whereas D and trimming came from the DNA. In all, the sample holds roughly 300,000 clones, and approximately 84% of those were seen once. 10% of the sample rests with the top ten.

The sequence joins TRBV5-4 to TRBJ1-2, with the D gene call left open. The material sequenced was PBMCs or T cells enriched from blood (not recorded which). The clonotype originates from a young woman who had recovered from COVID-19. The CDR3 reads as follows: CASSPAPRGYGYTF. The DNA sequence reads TGTGCCAGCAGCCCCGCCCCCCGGGGCTATGGCTACACCTTC.